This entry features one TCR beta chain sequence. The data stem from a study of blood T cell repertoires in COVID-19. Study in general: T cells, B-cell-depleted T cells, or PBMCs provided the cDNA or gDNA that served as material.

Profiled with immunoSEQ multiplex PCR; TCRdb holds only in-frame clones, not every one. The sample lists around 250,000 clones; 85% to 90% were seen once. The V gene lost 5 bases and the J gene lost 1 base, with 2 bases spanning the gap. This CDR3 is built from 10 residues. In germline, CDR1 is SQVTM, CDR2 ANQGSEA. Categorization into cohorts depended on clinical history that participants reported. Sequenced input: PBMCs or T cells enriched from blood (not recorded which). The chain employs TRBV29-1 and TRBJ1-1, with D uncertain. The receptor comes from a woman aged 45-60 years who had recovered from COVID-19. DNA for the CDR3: TGCAGCGTTCGGAACACTGAAGCTTTCTTT. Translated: CSVRNTEAFF.